This is a list of T cell receptor beta chains from one sample in a study of cytomegalovirus exposure and HLA in healthy donors. Generated by immunoSEQ multiplex PCR, the TCRdb table keeps only in-frame clones and is missing some. The sample holds 150,000 to 200,000 clones; more than 70% are singletons and the top ten take about 7.6%. Sequencing was done on a sample of PBMCs. The source of these receptors is a woman aged 40 to 49 in good health and CMV-seropositive. The CDR3 runs from the conserved cysteine through the conserved F or W. The order of the fields is CDR3 DNA, CDR3 protein, D gene, V gene, J gene, clone size. A D gene is named only where the DNA matches it firmly. For some rows the clone size is stated as once, few or many, or as a class when expanded; others skip it.

TGCGCCAGCAGCTTGGACAGGGACGAAGCTTTCTTT	CASSLDRDEAFF	-	TRBV5-1	TRBJ1-1	-
TGTGCCAGCAGTTTCCTACGCTACGAGCAGTACTTC	CASSFLRYEQYF	-	TRBV28	TRBJ2-7	-
TGTGCCAGCAGTTTAATTGGGCCCGGGGAGCTGTTTTTT	CASSLIGPGELFF	-	TRBV27	TRBJ2-2	few
TGTGCCAGCAGCCCAGCCGGGACTAGCGGATACAATGAGCAGTTCTTC	CASSPAGTSGYNEQFF	TRBD2	TRBV4-2	TRBJ2-1	-
TGTGCCAGCTCAAACCGGACTAGCGGGGGGGCCTACGAGCAGTACTTC	CASSNRTSGGAYEQYF	TRBD2	TRBV18	TRBJ2-7	-
TGTGCCAGCAGCCCCAAACCACTAGCGGGAGGAGATTACAATGAGCAGTTCTTC	CASSPKPLAGGDYNEQFF	TRBD2	TRBV11-1	TRBJ2-1	-
TGTGCCAGCAGCGCCAACTGCCGGCCTTGGCTAGCGGGGCGCTACAATGAGCAGTTCTTC	CASSANCRPWLAGRYNEQFF	-	TRBV12-1	TRBJ2-1	-
TGTGCCAGCAGCTTAGAAGGGACTAGCGCCTACAATGAGCAGTTCTTC	CASSLEGTSAYNEQFF	TRBD2	TRBV7-9	TRBJ2-1	-
TGTGCCAGCAGCTTAGATGGGCGGGTGCAGTACTTC	CASSLDGRVQYF	-	TRBV7-9	TRBJ2-7	-
TGTGCCAGCAGTCCCTTCGGTGAGCAGTACTTC	CASSPFGEQYF	-	TRBV28	TRBJ2-7	few
TGTGCCAGCAGTTCCCGACTAGGCAGCTACGAGCAGTACTTC	CASSSRLGSYEQYF	-	TRBV28	TRBJ2-7	-
TGTGCCAGTAGTATAGGGTCAGGAGGGTACGAGCAGTACTTC	CASSIGSGGYEQYF	-	TRBV19	TRBJ2-7	few
TGTGCCAGCCAGACTAGCGGGGGGGCTGAGCAGTTCTTC	CASQTSGGAEQFF	TRBD2	TRBV28	TRBJ2-1	-
TGTGCCAGCAGTTTATTTAAGGGAGTGGCGGATCAGCCCCAGCATTTT	CASSLFKGVADQPQHF	-	TRBV28	TRBJ1-5	-
TGTGCCTGGAATCGTCTCGGAAGACAGGTTCAGCAGTACTTC	CAWNRLGRQVQQYF	-	TRBV30	TRBJ2-7	-
TGTGCCAGCAGCGTGAGTCCCGGGACTAGCGGAATAGCGAGGGGTGAGCAGTTCTTC	CASSVSPGTSGIARGEQFF	TRBD2	TRBV9	TRBJ2-1	few
TGTGCCTGGAGTGTAACAGGTTCCTGGGAGCAGTTCTTC	CAWSVTGSWEQFF	-	TRBV30	TRBJ2-1	-
TGTGCCAGCAGGGCCCAGGTGGCGGGGGAGACCCAGTACTTC	CASRAQVAGETQYF	-	TRBV28	TRBJ2-5	-
TGTGCCATCAGTGAGTCGAAAGGCGTAGGGGTTGAGCAGTTCTTC	CAISESKGVGVEQFF	-	TRBV10-3	TRBJ2-1	once
TGTGCCATCCTCCTGGGGGGTGAGCAGTACTTC	CAILLGGEQYF	-	TRBV7-9	TRBJ2-5	-
TGTGCCAGCAGAGGGACAGGGTCCTACGAGCAGTACTTC	CASRGTGSYEQYF	TRBD1	TRBV25-1	TRBJ2-7	-
TGTGCCAGCAGTTTACCCCGGGCACGGGGGGGTAGGGCCTACGAGCAGTACTTC	CASSLPRARGGRAYEQYF	TRBD2	TRBV28	TRBJ2-7	few
TGTGCCAGCAGTGACGGAGGTCAATGGGCCCCAGATACGCAGTATTTT	CASSDGGQWAPDTQYF	-	TRBV6-4	TRBJ2-3	-
TGCAGCGTTGAAGGTGGGGGCTCCCAAGAGACCCAGTACTTC	CSVEGGGSQETQYF	-	TRBV29-1	TRBJ2-5	once
TGTGCCAGCAGTTTGTCTGGGGGCCGGAATTCACCCCTCCACTTT	CASSLSGGRNSPLHF	-	TRBV28	TRBJ1-6	-
TGTGCCAGCAGTGCAACCACAGGGCCCTCTGGCTACACCTTC	CASSATTGPSGYTF	-	TRBV6-1	TRBJ1-2	-
TGTGCCAGCAGTTTGGTTAGCGCACTGACCTACGAGCAGTACTTC	CASSLVSALTYEQYF	-	TRBV28	TRBJ2-7	once
TGCGCCAGCAGCCAAGACCCACGGGACAGGGGCGGCACAGATACGCAGTATTTT	CASSQDPRDRGGTDTQYF	TRBD1	TRBV4-1	TRBJ2-3	-
TGTGCCAGCAGCCAAGGGGATATAGGCACCGGGGAGCTGTTTTTT	CASSQGDIGTGELFF	-	TRBV6-4	TRBJ2-2	-
TGTGCCAGCAGTCCCTTCGACAGTACGCAGTATTTT	CASSPFDSTQYF	-	TRBV6-6	TRBJ2-3	-
TGTGCCAGCAGTGAAAGGAGCGACAGGGGGCGAAATGAGCAGTTCTTC	CASSERSDRGRNEQFF	TRBD1	TRBV25-1	TRBJ2-1	-
TGTGCCAGCAGCTTAAATTCGGTACAGGGGGCAACAGATACGCAGTATTTT	CASSLNSVQGATDTQYF	TRBD1	TRBV7-6	TRBJ2-3	-
TGTGCCAGCTCCCGTTCCGAGATGAACACTGAAGCTTTCTTT	CASSRSEMNTEAFF	-	TRBV18	TRBJ1-1	-
TGTGCCAGCAGCCAAGAGTGGGCTAGCGGGAGGGACAGCTCCTACAATGAGCAGTTCTTC	CASSQEWASGRDSSYNEQFF	TRBD2	TRBV2	TRBJ2-1	few
TGTGCCAGCAGCGCGCCGGGACAGGGATATCACGAGCAGTACTTC	CASSAPGQGYHEQYF	TRBD1	TRBV9	TRBJ2-7	-
TGTGCCAGCAGTTTCGTGGCTAGCGGGAGTTATAGGACCTACGAGCAGTACTTC	CASSFVASGSYRTYEQYF	TRBD2	TRBV28	TRBJ2-7	few
TGTGCCAGCAGTTTGGTCCCGGGACAGGGGCGGAGGACAGATACGCAGTATTTT	CASSLVPGQGRRTDTQYF	TRBD1	TRBV5-5	TRBJ2-3	-
TGTGCCAGCAGCCAAGCCACAGGGCAGACTGAAGCTTTCTTT	CASSQATGQTEAFF	-	TRBV5-4	TRBJ1-1	-
TGTGCCAGCAGCCAAGCCGCGGGAGGCCCCCCCTCTCTGCTCTACGAGCAGTACTTC	CASSQAAGGPPSLLYEQYF	TRBD2	TRBV4-2	TRBJ2-7	once